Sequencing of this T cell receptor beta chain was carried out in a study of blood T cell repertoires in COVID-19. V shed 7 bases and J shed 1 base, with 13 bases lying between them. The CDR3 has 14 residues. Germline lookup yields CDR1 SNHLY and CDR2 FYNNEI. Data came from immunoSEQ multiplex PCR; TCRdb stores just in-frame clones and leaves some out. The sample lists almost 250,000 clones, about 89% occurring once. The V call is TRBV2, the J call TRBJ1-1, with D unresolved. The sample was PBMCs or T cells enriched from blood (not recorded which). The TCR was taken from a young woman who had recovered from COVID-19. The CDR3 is CASMSYLANTEAFF. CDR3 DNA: TGTGCCAGCATGAGTTACCTTGCGAACACTGAAGCTTTCTTT. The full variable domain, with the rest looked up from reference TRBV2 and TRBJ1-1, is EPEVTQTPSHQVTQMGQEVILRCVPISNHLYFYWYRQILGQKVEFLVSFYNNEISEKSEIFDDQFSVERPDGSNFTLKIRSTKLEDSAMYFCASMSYLANTEAFFGQGTRLTVV.